Described below is a single TCR beta chain sequence and its context. Its antigen is unknown. Second-dose recipients at about 4 or about 12 weeks were treated as one pooled group. The data stem from a study of T cell responses to AZD1222 COVID-19 vaccine. Study outcomes and limitations: Of spike-specific TCRs, nearly half reportedly target regions left unmutated in variants. Breadth and depth of Spike-specific TCRs rose after two AZD1222 doses. The sample set comprised mostly white British donors with more females, and clonal diversity was possibly underestimated.

This table comes from immunoSEQ multiplex PCR, and its TCRdb copy is limited to in-frame clones, with some not included. The data hold over 50,000 clones, with about 89% observed a single time. This clonotype was obtained from an adult who received the AZD1222 COVID-19 vaccine. The sequencing here drew on peripheral blood, taken 28 days after the second AZD1222 dose.

The CDR3 coding sequence is TGTGCCAGCAGCTTGGGCCCAGGACAGGGGGCAGTAGGTGGCTACACCTTC. Translated, it gives CASSLGPGQGAVGGYTF. V and J are TRBV5-6 and TRBJ1-2; 11 bases align to TRBD1. Germline values: CDR1 SGHDT, CDR2 YYEEEE. The CDR3 runs to 17 residues. V was pared by 0 bases and J by 7 bases, with 11 bases of the junction left unmatched. The full variable domain, rest sourced from reference TRBV5-6 and TRBJ1-2, is DAGVTQSPTHLIKTRGQQVTLRCSPKSGHDTVSWYQQALGQGPQFIFQYYEEEERQRGNFPDRFSGHQFPNYSSELNVNALLLGDSALYLCASSLGPGQGAVGGYTFGSGTRLTVV.